This entry describes one T cell receptor (beta chain). What antigen it recognizes has not been identified. No much larger clone exists at a distance of one base, and base qualities are not known. This entry comes from a study of cytomegalovirus exposure and HLA in healthy donors (dated 2017 in TCRdb). About the investigation overall: An earlier analysis of roughly 630 of the donors reported about 290 Gb of sequence data and around 110 million unique TCR beta sequences from about 200 million T cells. In the later analysis, no new phenotypic data were used to find candidate immune exposures; instead, reliance was placed on TCR beta sequences and their occurrence across donors. Among the roughly 400 genotyped donors, more than 70% belonged to the genetic ancestry cluster associated with self-reported Caucasian donors. All discovery cohort repertoires had been generated using a single sequencing platform. Across 300 to 400 genotyped donors of the cohort, an average of about 240,000 unique TCR beta nucleotide sequences per donor were sequenced, and around 19% of those sequences were non-productive. Alongside the repertoire data, information on donor age, sex, ethnicity and CMV serostatus was compiled. The study profiled the T cell repertoires of hundreds of subjects by immunosequencing and related them to cytomegalovirus serostatus. In a later analysis, previously published TCR beta repertoires from 500 to 750 donors were re-analyzed and high-resolution HLA genotyping was added so that TCR occurrence patterns could be studied. A separate validation cohort of more than 100 different subjects was used in addition to the approximately 700-subject first cohort. Because of strong linkage in the cohort, roughly five DR-DQ haplotypes were treated as single units for association and clustering. A later genetic analysis took genome-wide SNP genotypes for about three fifths of the roughly 700 donors and used that subset as a discovery cohort. Approximately 330 gigabases of sequencing data and roughly 81 million unique TCR sequences made up an early release that covered over 550 HLA-typed donors. To predict cytomegalovirus infection status, the study brought together high-throughput TCR immunosequencing, statistical association of individual TCRs with disease status, and machine learning. The number of donors typed differed by locus, with about 629-630 for A, B, C, DRB1 and DQB1, 522 for DQA1, approximately 580 for DPA1, and some 440 for DPB1. An earlier analysis of several hundred of the donors applied high-throughput TCR beta sequencing to assess whether each TCR beta V gene segment acted as functional or pseudogenic. The study aimed to test whether cataloging public T cell receptors could reveal signatures of past pathogen exposure. HLA typing covered class I and class II loci at four-digit resolution.

CDR3 length: 15 amino acids, cysteine to phenylalanine. Only the CDR3 part of the read is kept: 45 bases, read in frame from the first base. From the germline V gene, CDR1 is SGHRS and CDR2 is YFSETQ. V and J lose 4 bases and 10 bases, and a span of 21 bases separates them. Library preparation employed the immunoSEQ multiplex PCR assay. A mixture of 60 forward primers for TCR Vbeta segments and 13 reverse primers for TCR Jbeta segments was used in the multiplex PCR. A multiplex PCR assay on genomic DNA amplified the CDR3 region of rearranged TCR beta genes. Amplified TCR beta libraries were sequenced as 87-base-pair reads on the Illumina HiSeq System. As for how the authors treated the data: Across the 670 or so repertoires, a later analysis counted 60 million to 90 million unique TCR beta chains, approximately 12 million of which were shared by at least two donors. To remove PCR and sequencing errors, raw reads were error-corrected and collapsed into unique sequences using a nearest-neighbor algorithm that merged closely related sequences. To assign V, D and J gene segments, CDR3 sequences were aligned to IMGT reference sequences. For a sequence to be retained, a match of at least six nucleotides to both a V gene segment and a J gene segment was required. Rearrangements were called productive when the CDR3 lacked stop codons and stayed in frame with V and J; all others were non-productive. CDR3 was defined according to IMGT convention as the region running from the second conserved V-encoded cysteine to the conserved J-encoded phenylalanine. The earlier analysis of approximately 590 of the donors excluded any sequence lacking an unambiguous match to a single V gene segment. An earlier analysis of several hundred of the donors called V segments functional above 56.7% productive rearrangements and segregating when the between-donor standard deviation exceeded 5%. A statistical classification framework was built for diagnosing cytomegalovirus status from the catalog of TCR beta chain sequences. A later analysis assigned V and J genes by comparing TCR nucleotide sequences with IMGT/GENE-DB human TR gene sequences. Using the TCRdist pipeline, a later analysis assigned CDR3 sequences along with most-parsimonious VDJ recombination scenarios. A later analysis defined each TCR beta chain by its CDR3 amino acid sequence plus V-gene family, and excluded reads lacking a unique V-gene family. A later analysis removed several hundred highly shared, low-generation-probability nucleotide sequences to deal with suspected cross-contamination and a sequencing artifact. For each public chain, a later analysis derived a clonal expansion index from normalized ranks of inferred template counts within each repertoire. Generation probabilities in a later analysis came from a VDJ recombination model fitted to out-of-frame rearrangements, and those results were checked against IGoR. In a later analysis, TCR-TCR, TCR-HLA and TCR-CMV co-occurrence was scored with hypergeometric tests, and a repertoire-size bias correction was applied to TCR pairs. To estimate false discovery rates, a later analysis permuted the HLA or CMV assignments 20 times. A later analysis grouped co-occurring TCRs with DBSCAN, adding TCRdist sequence similarity when clustering within HLA-allele-positive subsets. Repertoires with fewer than 30,000 or more than 120,000 public chains, plus five repertoires with anomalous nucleotide sharing, were excluded from co-occurrence clustering. TCRdb holds this immuneACCESS table with in-frame rearrangements only. Some clones are missing; in checked studies, unresolved V genes explain under half, and the rest has no known cause. V, J and clone size reflect that table, while D and trimming were determined from the DNA. Present in this sample are roughly 200,000 clones, 65% to 85% of which were seen just once. The top ten clones comprise over 1.5% of the sample.

The cohort was made up of about 670 healthy bone marrow donors. At the time of sampling, all cohort members were nominally healthy, though unrecorded immune exposures were likely present. The donor tested CMV seropositive, placing the donor among the 289 seropositive members of the cohort. A peripheral blood sample was collected from each donor, and TCR beta sequencing was performed on peripheral blood mononuclear cells. The Qiagen DNeasy Blood Extraction Kit was used to extract genomic DNA from the blood cell samples. Beyond this particular receptor, the publication reports: Linkage disequilibrium might explain the correlated functional status among segregating V segments, but an unknown experimental factor could not be ruled out. Cytomegalovirus status was reported to be diagnosed by the classifier with high specificity and sensitivity in both the original and validation cohorts. The study listed over 150 TCR beta chains as associated with cytomegalovirus. Because counts were too low, about 18 rarely observed V segments, including chromosome 9 orphons, were left out of the earlier analysis of approximately 500 of the donors. A later analysis reported that several top co-occurrence clusters appeared linked to parvovirus B19, influenza, CMV and Epstein-Barr virus. In a later analysis, the rate of TCR association differed among HLA loci, with DRB1 alleles having the most associated TCRs and HLA-C alleles having the fewest. When HLA alleles, especially DR and DQ, strongly co-occurred, attributing TCR associations to individual alleles was difficult. Because the 87-base-pair reads could not distinguish some IMGT-functional V segments, including TRBV6-2 and TRBV6-3, those segments were excluded. Compared with the roughly 700-donor mean, donors in an Asian-associated ancestry cluster had fewer N-insertions in productive TCRs, according to a later genetic analysis. Only TCR beta chains were sequenced in this cohort, and the absence of alpha or paired-chain data limited detectable features. A cluster of highly shared sequence variants was judged likely to be a technical artifact of the sequencing pipeline. In an earlier analysis of approximately 590 of the donors, most TCR beta V segments were observed in productive rearrangements about 87% or about 30% of the time, broadly matching IMGT annotations. A later analysis found that most CMV-associated TCR beta chains appeared HLA-restricted, with HLA associations seemingly driven largely by CMV exposure. A further reported finding was that TCR beta sequences accurately predicted the HLA-A and HLA-B alleles for most subjects in the first cohort. Immune exposure information for the cohort was limited to CMV serostatus. In vitro tests confirmed that three of the cytomegalovirus-associated TCR beta chains recognize cytomegalovirus antigens. In a later genetic analysis, a missense DCLRE1C variant was associated with V-gene and J-gene trimming of TCR beta chains, and the association was replicated in an independent cohort. The authors suggested that the approach could potentially be generalized to other disease states and immunological phenotypes. Presence/absence analyses assumed roughly uniform sequencing depth across donors, an assumption that may not hold. HLA typing was unavailable for some donors at each locus, so association tests used only the typed subset. While some public TCRs were present in many individuals, most TCR sequences turned up only very rarely across donors. In a later analysis, HLA-associated TCR beta chains showed more clonal expansion and lower generation probabilities than non-associated chains that were equally common. In a later analysis, 15,000 to 20,000 TCR beta sequences were associated with specific HLA alleles at a false discovery rate of 0.05.

The chain uses TRBV5-1 and TRBJ2-1; the best D guess is TRBD1, with 6 bases matching. The source is a man in his forties in good health and CMV-seropositive. Sequenced material: PBMCs. The DNA sequence is given as TGCGCCAGCAGCCTTGGACAGACCTCTACGGGCGAGCAGTTCTTC. Translated, this gives CASSLGQTSTGEQFF.